This is a list of T cell receptor beta chains from one sample in a study of blood T cells in healthy people across ages. TCRdb itself ran the 5' RACE reads through MiXCR, one entry per CDR3 protein. This sample has a few hundred thousand distinct CDR3 sequences, with about 26% found just once. Material: blood. Source of these receptors: a woman aged 70-85 years in good health. CDR3s include the opening cysteine and the closing phenylalanine or tryptophan. Fields, in order: V gene, CDR3 length, D gene, CDR3 protein. The D gene is left open where the match is weak.

TRBV29-1,14,TRBD1,CSARRGGYRTEAFF
TRBV5-5,13,.,CASRMGATDTQYF
TRBV6-2/TRBV6-3,15,TRBD2,CASSYVTSVVETQYF
TRBV6-1,14,TRBD1,CASSPTGNSNEQFF
TRBV6-2/TRBV6-3,12,.,CASSYTPYGYTF
TRBV12-3/TRBV12-4,16,TRBD2,CASIRGLAASTDTQYF
TRBV6-2/TRBV6-3,16,.,CASSYSTIARQETQYF
TRBV7-2,13,.,CASSLEQESGYTF
TRBV27,15,TRBD1,CASSLYRGHHQPQHF
TRBV7-2,12,.,CASSPRDYGYTF
TRBV10-3,14,TRBD1,CAIDRGAPNEKLFF
TRBV5-6,15,.,CASKDLRSYNSPLHF
TRBV28,19,TRBD1,CASSNSAGQGAHGSYEQYF
TRBV7-9,16,.,CASSSWGPVNTGELFF
TRBV5-1,15,.,CASRRAVASTDTQYF
TRBV29-1,18,.,CSVEERVVTGPPAKPQHF
TRBV6-5,14,TRBD1,CASGPTGGFYEQYF
TRBV20-1,12,.,CSPDGLGNTQYF
TRBV2,15,TRBD1,CASSNQGGNNQPQHF
TRBV5-5,16,TRBD2,CASSLAERGGPDEQFF
TRBV11-3,15,TRBD1,CASSLVPGQGTIQYF
TRBV29-1,16,.,CSVYRPGGDGYYGYTF
TRBV11-2,14,.,CASSPRVATGELFF
TRBV6-1,17,.,CASREGAGGLRQETQYF
TRBV12-3/TRBV12-4,13,.,CASSRDAGVEQFF
TRBV24-1,17,TRBD2,CATSDTGLAGASYEQYF
TRBV9,15,TRBD2,CASSSSGGRQETQYF
TRBV12-3/TRBV12-4,12,.,CASSLYPDLAFF